This T cell receptor (beta chain) was documented in a study of blood T cell repertoires in COVID-19. Study as a whole: T cells, B-cell-depleted T cells, or PBMCs provided the cDNA or gDNA that served as material.

In the 2 weeks before study entry, exposed participants met a COVID-19 case, which was PCR-confirmed or clinician-diagnosed. Germline V gene sequence: CDR1 MDHEN, CDR2 SYDVKM. The V and J ends lost 2 bases and 2 bases respectively, with 6 bases between them. The CDR3 covers 13 residues. Original processing methods: Amplification from reference gene primers served as the basis for estimated nucleated cell counts. This table comes from immunoSEQ multiplex PCR, and its TCRdb copy is limited to in-frame clones, with some not included. V and J calls and clone size are as listed in that table; D and trimming were resolved from the DNA. The data contain about 300,000 clones, 85% of them singletons.

The receptor was isolated from a woman aged 25 to 39 who had been exposed to COVID-19. V usage is TRBV28 and J usage is TRBJ2-5; maybe TRBD2 (6 bases). Sample: PBMCs or T cells enriched from blood (not recorded which). CDR3 in amino acids: CASSLGGQETQYF. The CDR3, as DNA: TGTGCCAGCAGTTTAGGGGGGCAAGAGACCCAGTACTTC.